The clone carrying this TCR beta chain occurred many times. The antigen is undetermined. The record originates from a study of T cells in Graves' hyperthyroidism and ophthalmopathy. In the study overall: Peripheral blood collection took place at initial diagnosis, before any treatment.

The V end lost 11 bases, the J end lost 4 bases, and 15 bases lay between the germline ends. In germline, CDR1 is MNHEY, CDR2 SMNVEV (reference sequence). This CDR3 is 13 amino acids long. Amplified TCR beta CDR3 regions derived from RNA transcripts. An initial round of RT-PCR targeting the TCR CDR3 relied on the HTBI primer set. Each CDR3 protein is one row after TCRdb ran MiXCR on the multiplex PCR reads. Counted here are hundreds of thousands of distinct CDR3 sequences, 16% occurring once; the ten biggest clones make up around 26%. Study findings and constraints: Prediction of ophthalmopathy progression came a median roughly 6.4 months pre-onset.

Lactation, pregnancy, other autoimmune disease or uncontrolled infection led to exclusion of patients. Diagnosis relied on clinical symptoms, serum thyroxine and TRAb, thyroid ultrasound and orbital computed tomography. Specimen: blood. This clonotype originated in a woman between 18 and 30 years old with Graves' ophthalmopathy. V gene TRBV27 combines with J gene TRBJ2-1; TRBD2 is a possible D gene (5 bases). CDR3 in DNA: TGTGCCGCAGCCATACGGGGTTACAATGAGCAGTTCTTC. This gives the protein CAAAIRGYNEQFF.